The following is a T cell receptor (beta chain) sequence with its context. The data originate from a study of beta chain features in type 1 diabetes. Reverse transcription of all isolated RNA meant that expressed TCRB transcripts were sequenced. Only in-frame clones appear in the TCRdb table, and some are missing; sequencing was by immunoSEQ multiplex PCR. The table has about half a million clones, about 10% seen once. This CDR3 has 15 amino acids. V lost 5 bases to trimming and J lost 0 bases, with 11 bases between them. CDR1 and CDR2 from the germline V gene are SNHLY and FYNNEI. This sequence joins TRBV2 and TRBJ2-1; D may correspond to TRBD1 or TRBD2 (6 bases each). This sequence originates from a woman between 18 and 29 years old in good health. Sample: naive CD4+ T cells from blood. The CDR3 region is CASSSEGGSYNEQFF. DNA of the CDR3: TGTGCCAGCAGTTCAGAGGGGGGCTCCTACAATGAGCAGTTCTTC.